This section outlines one T cell receptor beta chain sequence together with its context. These data belong to a study of OX40 agonist ivuxolimab in advanced cancers. Study details: Ivuxolimab, an antibody that agonizes OX40 (CD134), was administered to the patients. Therapy given before enrollment (anti-PD-1, anti-PD-L1 or anti-CTLA-4) was allowed, and 40% to 50% had some. All patients had ivuxolimab intravenously every 2 weeks at 0.01 to 10 mg/kg.

Some clones are missing from TCRdb's copy, which holds only in-frame ones; the method was immunoSEQ multiplex PCR. The repertoire has around 80,000 clones, roughly 86% of them found once; the top ten carry just over 2.5%. This receptor was taken from an adult with an advanced solid tumor such as melanoma, head and neck, liver or kidney cancer. This specimen was CD4+ or CD8+ T cells sorted from blood, taken in a trial of the OX40 agonist ivuxolimab.

In DNA, the CDR3 is TGCGCCAGCAGCTCCGGGGTGGAGCAGTTCTTC. This gives the protein CASSSGVEQFF. The V and J genes are TRBV5-1 and TRBJ2-1; TRBD2 might be the D (5 bases). Germline V gene lookup returns CDR1 SGHRS and CDR2 YFSETQ. This CDR3 is built from 11 residues. V dropped 3 bases and J dropped 10 bases, with 8 bases sitting between them. The variable domain in full, completed from reference TRBV5-1 and TRBJ2-1, reads KAGVTQTPRYLIKTRGQQVTLSCSPISGHRSVSWYQQTPGQGLQFLFEYFSETQRNKGNFPGRFSGRQFSNSRSEMNVSTLELGDSALYLCASSSGVEQFFGPGTRLTVL.